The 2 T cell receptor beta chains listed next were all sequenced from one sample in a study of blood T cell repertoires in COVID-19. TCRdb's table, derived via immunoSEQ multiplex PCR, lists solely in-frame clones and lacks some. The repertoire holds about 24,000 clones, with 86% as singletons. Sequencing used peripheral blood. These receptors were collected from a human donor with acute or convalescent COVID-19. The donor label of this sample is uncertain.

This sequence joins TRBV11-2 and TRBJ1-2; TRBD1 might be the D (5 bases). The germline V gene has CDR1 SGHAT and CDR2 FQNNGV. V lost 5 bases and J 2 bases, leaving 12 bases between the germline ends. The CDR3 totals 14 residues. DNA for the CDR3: TGTGCCAGCAGCAATCGACAGCTAAACTATGGCTACACCTTC. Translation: CASSNRQLNYGYTF.

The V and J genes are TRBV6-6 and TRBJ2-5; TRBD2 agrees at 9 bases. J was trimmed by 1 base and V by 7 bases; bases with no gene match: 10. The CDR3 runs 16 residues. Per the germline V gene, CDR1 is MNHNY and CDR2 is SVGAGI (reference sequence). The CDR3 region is CASTPDGSGGQETQYF. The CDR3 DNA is TGTGCCAGCACTCCAGACGGTAGCGGGGGCCAAGAGACCCAGTACTTC.